Listed below are T cell receptor beta chains from one sample, sequenced in a study of control samples from healthy donors and cancer patients. Clones were read by immunoSEQ multiplex PCR, and TCRdb kept only the in-frame ones, dropping some. Among about 35,000 clones listed, approximately 93% were seen once. The material sequenced was PBMCs. The receptors stem from a man in his forties with colorectal cancer. CDR3s include the opening cysteine and the closing phenylalanine or tryptophan. The D gene is left open where the match is weak. Where a row states a size, it is once, few, many or the class of an expanded clone; other rows omit it.

V,J,size,D,CDR3,DNA
TRBV2,TRBJ1-5,.,.,CATQDSPNQPQHF,TGTGCCACCCAGGACAGTCCAAATCAGCCCCAGCATTTT
TRBV9,TRBJ1-2,.,.,CASNPGGAAYGYTF,TGTGCCAGCAACCCCGGCGGGGCAGCCTATGGCTACACCTTC
TRBV11-3,TRBJ1-5,.,.,CASSSDGNSNQPQHF,TGTGCCAGCAGCTCGGACGGCAATAGCAATCAGCCCCAGCATTTT
TRBV18,TRBJ1-1,once,.,CASGRVGGMNTEAFF,TGTGCCAGCGGCCGGGTCGGGGGCATGAACACTGAAGCTTTCTTT
TRBV5-1,TRBJ2-6,.,TRBD1,CASSPTGGGGANVLTF,TGCGCCAGCAGCCCTACAGGGGGCGGTGGGGCCAACGTCCTGACTTTC
TRBV2,TRBJ2-7,.,.,CASVGGAGRSYEQYF,TGTGCCAGCGTCGGAGGGGCCGGACGGAGCTACGAGCAGTACTTC
TRBV3-1/TRBV3-2,TRBJ2-2,.,.,CASSQGWNTGELFF,TGTGCCAGCAGCCAAGGGTGGAACACCGGGGAGCTGTTTTTT
TRBV9,TRBJ2-1,.,.,CASSATESSYNEQFF,TGTGCCAGCAGTGCGACTGAGAGCTCCTACAATGAGCAGTTCTTC
TRBV29-1,TRBJ1-1,.,.,CSASMSAGSKNFF,TGCAGCGCCTCGATGTCGGCAGGGTCTAAGAACTTCTTT
TRBV9,TRBJ2-4,.,.,CASSPTPKGGIQYF,TGTGCCAGCAGCCCGACCCCGAAGGGCGGCATTCAGTACTTC
TRBV5-4,TRBJ1-2,.,.,CASSFGGDYGYTF,TGTGCCAGCAGCTTCGGGGGGGACTATGGCTACACCTTC
TRBV27,TRBJ1-1,.,.,CASSSGSPNTEAFF,TGTGCCAGCAGTTCAGGATCTCCGAACACTGAAGCTTTCTTT
TRBV27,TRBJ2-7,once,.,CASSYRDNYEQYF,TGTGCCAGCAGTTACCGGGACAACTACGAGCAGTACTTC
TRBV4-1,TRBJ1-5,.,.,CASSQGYNQPQHF,TGCGCCAGCAGCCAGGGATATAATCAGCCCCAGCATTTT
TRBV13,TRBJ2-7,.,TRBD2,CASSFTRGRTYEQYF,TGTGCCAGCAGCTTTACCCGCGGGAGAACCTACGAGCAGTACTTC
TRBV3-1/TRBV3-2,TRBJ1-2,.,.,CASSQGRAGYTF,TGTGCCAGCAGCCAAGGAAGAGCTGGCTACACCTTC
TRBV27,TRBJ1-3,.,.,CASSLFQGNTIYF,TGTGCCAGCAGTTTATTTCAGGGAAACACCATATATTTT
TRBV6-5,TRBJ1-3,.,.,CASSSGVSGNTIYF,TGTGCCAGCAGCTCAGGGGTCTCTGGAAACACCATATATTTT
TRBV6-5,TRBJ2-7,.,.,CASSYSTGTPGDEQYF,TGTGCCAGCAGTTACTCTACCGGGACCCCTGGGGACGAGCAGTACTTC
TRBV5-6,TRBJ2-1,.,TRBD1,CASSLVPGGISEQFF,TGTGCCAGCAGCTTGGTGCCAGGGGGAATTAGTGAGCAGTTCTTC
TRBV5-1,TRBJ1-4,.,.,CASSLGGAAEKLFF,TGCGCCAGCAGCTTGGGGGGAGCAGCTGAAAAACTGTTTTTT
TRBV6-5,TRBJ1-3,.,TRBD1,CASSSQGARGNTIYF,TGTGCCAGCAGTTCGCAGGGGGCGCGGGGAAACACCATATATTTT
TRBV19,TRBJ1-6,.,TRBD1,CASSLQGVSPLHF,TGTGCCAGTAGTTTACAGGGGGTTTCACCCCTCCACTTT
TRBV5-1,TRBJ2-5,.,.,CASSRGAGMGETQYF,TGCGCCAGCAGCCGCGGGGCGGGCATGGGTGAGACCCAGTACTTC
TRBV7-3,TRBJ2-2,.,.,CASSPGAGELFF,TGTGCCAGCAGCCCAGGGGCCGGGGAGCTGTTTTTT
TRBV2,TRBJ2-7,.,TRBD2,CASRDSGGRDEQYF,TGTGCCAGCAGGGATAGCGGGGGTCGGGACGAGCAGTACTTC
TRBV27,TRBJ2-3,.,TRBD1,CASSLFGTETDTQYF,TGTGCCAGCAGTTTATTCGGGACAGAAACAGATACGCAGTATTTT
TRBV6-6,TRBJ2-5,.,.,CASSYMQQQETQYF,TGTGCCAGCAGTTACATGCAACAACAAGAGACCCAGTACTTC
TRBV6-5,TRBJ1-1,.,.,CASRRALTGSTEAFF,TGTGCCAGCAGACGAGCACTAACAGGGAGCACTGAAGCTTTCTTT
TRBV7-6,TRBJ1-4,.,.,CASSPRTAINEKLFF,TGTGCCAGCAGCCCCCGGACTGCAATTAATGAAAAACTGTTTTTT
TRBV6-1,TRBJ2-7,.,TRBD1,CASSEVYRGQYEQYF,TGTGCCAGCAGTGAAGTATACAGGGGGCAATACGAGCAGTACTTC
TRBV7-3,TRBJ2-1,.,TRBD2,CASTYRGGRMYNEQFF,TGTGCCAGCACTTACCGGGGGGGCCGGATGTACAATGAGCAGTTCTTC
TRBV5-4,TRBJ2-1,.,TRBD2,CASSLGSSGGLEQFF,TGTGCCAGCAGCTTGGGATCTAGCGGGGGACTCGAGCAGTTCTTC
TRBV14,TRBJ1-1,.,.,CASSQDRVPREGEAFF,TGTGCCAGCAGCCAAGATAGGGTACCGAGGGAGGGGGAAGCTTTCTTT
TRBV5-4,TRBJ1-4,.,.,CASSLDLQGVEEKLFF,TGTGCCAGCAGCTTGGACCTACAGGGAGTGGAGGAAAAACTGTTTTTT
TRBV6-1,TRBJ2-1,.,TRBD2,CASSKGTSGGVGEQFF,TGTGCCAGCAGTAAAGGGACTAGCGGGGGAGTGGGTGAGCAGTTCTTC
TRBV7-2,TRBJ2-7,.,.,CASSFEGDGRTTTSGEQYF,TGTGCCAGCAGCTTTGAGGGAGACGGGAGAACTACCACGTCTGGCGAGCAGTACTTC
TRBV29-1,TRBJ1-2,.,TRBD1,CSVEDRGYGYTF,TGCAGCGTTGAGGACAGGGGCTATGGCTACACCTTC
TRBV3-1/TRBV3-2,TRBJ2-7,.,TRBD1,CASSPRTGRRYEQYF,TGTGCCAGCAGCCCTCGGACAGGGCGGCGGTACGAGCAGTACTTC
TRBV5-8,TRBJ1-2,.,.,CASSTREGLPRNGYTF,TGTGCCAGCAGTACCCGGGAGGGGCTCCCGAGGAATGGCTACACCTTC
TRBV6-6,TRBJ1-5,.,.,CASSPSGWDYMYSNQPQHF,TGTGCCAGCAGTCCTAGTGGATGGGATTACATGTATAGCAATCAGCCCCAGCATTTT
TRBV5-1,TRBJ1-2,.,TRBD1,CASSPGTPGGNYGYTF,TGCGCCAGCAGCCCCGGGACCCCAGGGGGCAACTATGGCTACACCTTC
TRBV7-9,TRBJ1-3,.,TRBD1,CASKTEGAGVGNTIYF,TGTGCCAGCAAGACCGAGGGGGCAGGGGTTGGAAACACCATATATTTT
TRBV12-3/TRBV12-4,TRBJ1-4,.,TRBD1,CASGRDRGEKLFF,TGTGCCAGCGGCCGGGACAGGGGTGAAAAACTGTTTTTT
TRBV7-3,TRBJ1-2,.,.,CASSPPGENYGYTF,TGTGCCAGCAGCCCCCCGGGAGAGAACTATGGCTACACCTTC
TRBV10-2,TRBJ2-7,.,.,CASSESAEQYF,TGCGCCAGCAGTGAGTCTGCCGAGCAGTACTTC
TRBV6-5,TRBJ2-1,.,.,CASSWRGSYNEQFF,TGTGCCAGCAGTTGGAGGGGGTCGTACAATGAGCAGTTCTTC
TRBV30,TRBJ1-6,.,.,CAWKVPLSSYNSPLHF,TGTGCCTGGAAGGTACCGCTGAGCTCCTATAATTCACCCCTCCACTTT
TRBV3-1/TRBV3-2,TRBJ1-1,.,.,CASSQIRGNTEAFF,TGTGCCAGCAGCCAAATACGTGGCAACACTGAAGCTTTCTTT
TRBV5-1,TRBJ2-7,.,TRBD1,CASSPQRGQDSYEQYF,TGCGCCAGCAGCCCCCAAAGGGGGCAGGACTCCTACGAGCAGTACTTC
TRBV9,TRBJ1-3,.,.,CASSPEGGAGQNTIYF,TGTGCCAGCAGCCCGGAGGGCGGGGCCGGACAAAACACCATATATTTT
TRBV19,TRBJ1-2,.,.,CASSPRGGVYGYTF,TGTGCCAGTAGTCCCCGGGGAGGGGTGTATGGCTACACCTTC
TRBV19,TRBJ2-1,.,.,CASSWSGSNEQFF,TGTGCCAGTAGTTGGTCAGGGAGCAATGAGCAGTTCTTC
TRBV7-3,TRBJ2-2,.,.,CASRGGGTGELFF,TGTGCCAGCAGGGGGGGTGGCACCGGGGAGCTGTTTTTT